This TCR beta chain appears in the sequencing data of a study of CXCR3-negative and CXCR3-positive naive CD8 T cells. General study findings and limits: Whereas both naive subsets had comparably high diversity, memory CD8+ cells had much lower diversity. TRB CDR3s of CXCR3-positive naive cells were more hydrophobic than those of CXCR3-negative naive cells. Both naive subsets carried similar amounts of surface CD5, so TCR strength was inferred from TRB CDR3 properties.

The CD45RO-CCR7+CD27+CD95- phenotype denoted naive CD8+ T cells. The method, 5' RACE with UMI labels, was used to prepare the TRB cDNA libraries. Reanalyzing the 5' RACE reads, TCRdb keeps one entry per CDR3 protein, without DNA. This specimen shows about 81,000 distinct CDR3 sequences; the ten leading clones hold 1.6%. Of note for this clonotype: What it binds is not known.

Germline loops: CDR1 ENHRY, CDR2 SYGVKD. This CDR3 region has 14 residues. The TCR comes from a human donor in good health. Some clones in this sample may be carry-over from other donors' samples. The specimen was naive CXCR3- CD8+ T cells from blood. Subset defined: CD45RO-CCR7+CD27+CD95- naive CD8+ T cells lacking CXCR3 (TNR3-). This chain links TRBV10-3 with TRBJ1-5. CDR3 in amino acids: CATRPTGSDQPQHF.